One and the same sample provided the 31 T cell receptor beta chains below, sequenced in a study of beta chain features in type 1 diabetes. Isolated RNA was reverse transcribed in full, so expressed TCRB transcripts were sequenced. Repertoires were generated with immunoSEQ multiplex PCR, while TCRdb's copy carries only in-frame clones and drops some. The sample lists 160,000 or so clones, approximately 10% seen once, with about 0.65% in the top ten. Study results and limitations: Among patients with Type 1 diabetes, TCRB CDR3s were moderately but significantly shorter in every one of the four CD4+ subsets.

For these TCRs, the target antigens are not known. The sample taken for sequencing was central memory CD4+ T cells from blood. All receptors derive from a woman in her twenties or thirties with type 1 diabetes.

The V call is TRBV5-1, the J call TRBJ1-2; D perhaps matches TRBD1 (5 bases). CDR1 and CDR2 from the germline V gene are SGHRS and YFSETQ. The CDR3 consists of 15 residues. Deletions cut 7 bases from V and 3 bases from J, with 19 bases between. The CDR3 nucleotides are TGCGCCAGCTCTAAAGGGGTTTCGGAAGACTATGGCTACACCTTC. Its translation is CASSKGVSEDYGYTF. Based on the CDR3 plus reference TRBV5-1 and TRBJ1-2, the full variable domain is KAGVTQTPRYLIKTRGQQVTLSCSPISGHRSVSWYQQTPGQGLQFLFEYFSETQRNKGNFPGRFSGRQFSNSRSEMNVSTLELGDSALYLCASSKGVSEDYGYTFGSGTRLTVV.

There are a few counts of this clone. This sequence joins TRBV6-5 and TRBJ1-2, with D perhaps TRBD1 (6 bases). The CDR3 length is 13 residues. Germline V gene lookup returns CDR1 MNHEY and CDR2 SVGAGI. The V end lost 5 bases, the J end lost 8 bases, and 15 bases lay between the germline ends. The CDR3 DNA sequence: TGTGCCAGCAGTGATTTGGGGGCTGGAGGCTACACCTTC. Its translation is CASSDLGAGGYTF.

With respect to this clone: One end of the junction is discordant with germline, which a read error may explain. The rearrangement links TRBV6-6 to TRBJ2-7; tentatively, D is TRBD2 (6 bases). Germline V lookup: CDR1 MNHNY, CDR2 SVGAGI (reference sequence). The CDR3 runs to 12 residues. The CDR3 region has the DNA TGTGCCAGCAGCCACGCCCGGGACTCCTGGAACTTC. As protein: CASSHARDSWNF.

The V and J genes are TRBV11-2 and TRBJ2-5, with a tentative D call TRBD1 (5 bases). The CDR3 runs 13 residues. Deletions cut 5 bases from V and 5 bases from J, with 12 bases between. Germline V CDR1 and CDR2: SGHAT, FQNNGV. This CDR3 reads CASSLRAGETQYF. The CDR3 nucleotides read TGTGCCAGCAGCCTAAGGGCAGGGGAGACCCAGTACTTC.

This sequence joins TRBV30 and TRBJ2-6, with D hard to call. Germline CDR1 is GTSNPN and CDR2 is SVGIG (reference sequence). The CDR3 runs 14 residues. V lost 5 bases and J 0 bases, leaving 8 bases between the germline ends. The CDR3 sequence is CAWETSSGANVLTF. Written as DNA, the CDR3 is TGTGCCTGGGAAACAAGCTCTGGGGCCAACGTCCTGACTTTC.

In this sample, this clone turned up a few times. The rearrangement links TRBV14 to TRBJ2-1; tentative D call: TRBD2 (5 bases). Trimming stripped 2 bases from V and 3 bases from J, with 8 bases between. Germline V gene sequence: CDR1 SGHDN, CDR2 FVKESK. This CDR3 is built from 14 residues. This CDR3 is CASSQSDFYNEQFF. The CDR3 coding sequence is TGTGCCAGCAGCCAATCGGACTTCTACAATGAGCAGTTCTTC.

There are a few counts of this clone. The chain has TRBV5-1 and TRBJ2-3; 11 nucleotides line up with TRBD2. Looked up from germline, CDR1 is SGHRS and CDR2 is YFSETQ. Germline trimming cut 0 bases from V and 6 bases from J; bases unmatched to any gene: 9. The CDR3 length is 17 residues. In nucleotides, the CDR3 is TGCGCCAGCAGCTTGGAGATAGCGGGAGGGACCTTCGATACGCAGTATTTT. Protein product: CASSLEIAGGTFDTQYF.

V gene TRBV15 combines with J gene TRBJ2-7; D is unresolved. Per germline, CDR1 LNHNV and CDR2 YYDKDF (reference sequence). This CDR3 is 14 amino acids long. Deletions cut 1 base from V and 7 bases from J, with 14 bases between. This chain's CDR3 is CATSRGFSWSEQYF. In DNA form, the CDR3 reads TGTGCCACCAGCAGAGGGTTTAGTTGGTCAGAGCAGTACTTC.

The chain is built from TRBV5-4 and TRBJ2-1; TRBD2 aligns across 9 bases. The CDR3 is 16 residues long. Trimming at V came to 2 bases and at J to 7 bases, leaving 10 bases not matched to a gene. The germline V gene encodes CDR1 SGHNT and CDR2 YYREEE (reference sequence). CDR3 loop: CASSFASGIARNEQFF. CDR3 sequence (DNA): TGTGCCAGCAGCTTCGCTAGCGGGATTGCAAGGAATGAGCAGTTCTTC.

This clone was seen only a few times. J is TRBJ2-3 and V is TRBV6-1, with no clear D. Trimming removed 11 bases from V and 2 bases from J, with 8 bases in between. CDR3 length equals 11 residues. Per germline, CDR1 MNHNS and CDR2 SASEGT. The CDR3 DNA follows: TGTGCCCCCGCACTCACAGATACGCAGTATTTT. Protein product: CAPALTDTQYF.

This rearrangement joins TRBV5-4 to TRBJ2-7, with TRBD2 matching over 10 bases. CDR3 length: 15 amino acids. The germline V gene has CDR1 SGHNT and CDR2 YYREEE (reference sequence). The V segment lost 2 bases and the J segment 5 bases; nucleotides outside the gene matches: 7. The CDR3 nucleotides read TGTGCCAGCAGCTTTGGTTTCCTAGCGGGAGACGAGCAGTACTTC. It translates to CASSFGFLAGDEQYF.

The genes are TRBV19 and TRBJ2-1; TRBD2 might be the D (5 bases). This CDR3 region has 15 residues. V was clipped by 1 base and J by 7 bases, with 14 bases between them. CDR1 is LNHDA and CDR2 is SQIVND in the germline V gene (reference sequence). The CDR3 protein is CASSIGTPSWNEQFF. CDR3 nucleotides: TGTGCCAGTAGTATAGGGACTCCCTCATGGAATGAGCAGTTCTTC.

The chain links TRBV2 to TRBJ2-3; 7 bases map to TRBD1. V dropped 6 bases and J dropped 2; count of bases not matched to a gene: 11. CDR3 length equals 16 residues. In germline, CDR1 is SNHLY, CDR2 FYNNEI. The CDR3 spells CASRSPSGQPTDTQYF. In DNA, the CDR3 is TGTGCCAGCAGGTCGCCCTCGGGACAGCCCACAGATACGCAGTATTTT.

The V call is TRBV6-6, the J call TRBJ1-1, with a possible D match to TRBD1 (6 bases). This CDR3 is 13 amino acids long. With 8 bases removed from V and 6 bases from J, the gap between germline ends came to 16 bases. Germline V gene lookup returns CDR1 MNHNY and CDR2 SVGAGI (reference sequence). CDR3: CASLEQGSSEAFF. The DNA for the CDR3 is TGTGCCAGCTTGGAACAGGGAAGCTCTGAAGCTTTCTTT.

The chain joins TRBV30 to TRBJ1-2; tentative D call: TRBD1 (5 bases). CDR1 is GTSNPN and CDR2 is SVGIG in the germline V gene (reference sequence). Trimming cost V 6 bases and J 1 base, with 12 bases left between them. CDR3 length equals 13 residues. Written as DNA, the CDR3 is TGTGCCTGCTGGGGGGGTGTTAACTATGGCTACACCTTC. Amino acids: CACWGGVNYGYTF.

This clone was counted many times. V gene TRBV7-9 combines with J gene TRBJ2-7; 9 nucleotides align to TRBD2. The J segment lost 6 bases and the V segment lost 1 base, leaving 1 base of the junction unmatched. The CDR3 runs 13 residues. The V gene's germline CDR1 is SEHNR and CDR2 FQNEAQ (reference sequence). This CDR3 reads CASSLDSGSEQYF. The CDR3 coding sequence is TGTGCCAGCAGCTTAGATAGCGGGAGCGAGCAGTACTTC.

The CDR3 sequence is CASSFRGSDYGYTF. The CDR3 region has the DNA TGTGCCAGCAGCTTCAGGGGGTCGGACTATGGCTACACCTTC. The chain uses TRBV5-4 and TRBJ1-2; 7 bases map to TRBD1. Germline trimming cut 2 bases from V and 3 bases from J; bases unmatched to any gene: 4. Germline V lookup: CDR1 SGHNT, CDR2 YYREEE (reference sequence). CDR3 length: 14 amino acids.

This clone was counted only a few times. The chain is built from TRBV28 and TRBJ2-5; TRBD2 matches at 9 bases. CDR1 MDHEN and CDR2 SYDVKM come from the germline V gene. The CDR3 runs 13 residues. The trim removed 5 bases at V and 9 bases at J, leaving 7 bases unmatched. In DNA form, the CDR3 reads TGTGCCAGCAGTCCTAGCGGGGTGGGGTCCCAGTACTTC. This sequence encodes CASSPSGVGSQYF.

This clone was seen more than once but under ten times. The chain combines TRBV11-1 with TRBJ2-3, with D perhaps TRBD2 (5 bases). This CDR3 contains 16 residues. Trimming removed 5 bases at V and 4 bases at J, with 19 bases between. Germline lookup yields CDR1 SGHAT and CDR2 FQDESV (reference sequence). DNA of the CDR3: TGTGCCAGCAGCCCCCGGGGTGTGTGGATTTCAGATACGCAGTATTTT. It encodes CASSPRGVWISDTQYF.

The CDR3 DNA follows: TGTGCCAGCAGAGCCGGGACAGCTAATGAAAAACTGTTTTTT. Protein sequence: CASRAGTANEKLFF. The chain carries TRBV2 and TRBJ1-4; TRBD1 matches at 7 bases. The junction had 4 bases not matched to a gene; V was cut back by 6 bases and J by 3 bases. Germline CDR1 is SNHLY and CDR2 is FYNNEI. This CDR3 has 14 residues.

Of note for this clone: Sequence at one end of the junction differs from germline and may be a read error. The chain links TRBV5-4 to TRBJ2-4, with 10 bases fitting TRBD2. CDR1 SGHNT and CDR2 YYREEE come from the germline V gene (reference sequence). This CDR3 comprises 13 residues. CDR3 in amino acids: CASSLDPSGGRDF. The CDR3 coding sequence is TGTGCCAGCAGCTTGGACCCTAGCGGGGGCCGGGACTTC.

This clone has more than one count but fewer than ten. The chain joins TRBV7-2 to TRBJ1-1, with D possibly matching TRBD1 (6 bases). Germline V lookup: CDR1 SGHTA, CDR2 FQGNSA. V lost 6 bases and J 4 bases, leaving 15 bases between the germline ends. The CDR3 is made up of 14 amino acids. CDR3 sequence reads: CASSRSQGSTEAFF. The DNA for the CDR3 is TGTGCCAGCAGTCGTAGTCAGGGGTCCACTGAAGCTTTCTTT.

This clone has just a few counts. This chain links TRBV5-1 with TRBJ2-3, with D possibly being TRBD1 (5 bases). Trimming took off 6 bases at V and 4 bases at J, with 15 bases between the two ends. CDR1 and CDR2 from the germline V gene are SGHRS and YFSETQ. The CDR3 runs 14 residues. The CDR3 bases are TGCGCCAGCACGCGAGGACAAGGTTCAGATACGCAGTATTTT. It specifies CASTRGQGSDTQYF.

This clone was counted a few times. V and J are TRBV5-1 and TRBJ2-3; D is undetermined. Germline CDR1 and CDR2: SGHRS and YFSETQ. The CDR3 is 12 amino acids. The CDR3 reads CTPGLRTDTQYF. The CDR3 DNA sequence: TGCACCCCCGGCCTGCGGACAGATACGCAGTATTTT.

This chain uses TRBV7-2 with TRBJ2-1, with 7 nucleotides matching TRBD2. Germline trimming cut 4 bases from V and 8 bases from J; bases unmatched to any gene: 8. Germline V CDR1 and CDR2: SGHTA, FQGNSA. This CDR3 spans 14 amino acids. The CDR3 region is CASSYRTSFYEQFF. The CDR3 region has the DNA TGTGCCAGCAGCTATCGGACTAGTTTTTATGAGCAGTTCTTC.

The V call is TRBV9, the J call TRBJ2-5; unclear D gene. CDR3 length equals 14 residues. Trimming shortened V by 1 base and J by 0 bases, and 7 bases separated the two germline ends. Per the germline V gene, CDR1 is SGDLS and CDR2 is YYNGEE. CDR3 nucleotides: TGTGCCAGCAGCGTAACCAGTAACCAAGAGACCCAGTACTTC. Translation gives CASSVTSNQETQYF.

This clone was observed a handful of times. This chain links TRBV7-2 with TRBJ1-1; maybe TRBD1 (5 bases). The CDR3 spans 13 residues. The V end lost 3 bases, the J end lost 4 bases, and 9 bases lay between the germline ends. The V gene's germline CDR1 is SGHTA and CDR2 FQGNSA. CDR3 in amino acids: CASSFGGSTEAFF. The DNA for the CDR3 is TGTGCCAGCAGCTTTGGGGGGAGCACTGAAGCTTTCTTT.

The chain employs TRBV10-2 and TRBJ2-7; no clear D. From germline, CDR1 is WSHSY and CDR2 SAAADI. CDR3 length equals 15 residues. V lost 5 bases to trimming and J lost 0 bases, with 14 bases between them. CDR3 nucleotide sequence: TGCGCCAGCAGTTACATAGACTCTAGCTCCTACGAGCAGTACTTC. Translated: CASSYIDSSSYEQYF.

This clone was picked up a small number of times. The junction does not match germline at one end; this may be a read error. The chain carries TRBV11-2 and TRBJ2-1, with 7 positions matching TRBD2. CDR3 length: 15 residues. CDR1 and CDR2 from the germline V gene are SGHAT and FQNNGV. For the CDR3, the DNA is TGTGCCAGCAACTTAGCGGGTACGTCCTACAATGAGCAGTTCTTC. Translation: CASNLAGTSYNEQFF.

This clone was seen only a few times. V is TRBV30 and J is TRBJ2-7; 14 bases match TRBD2. Trimming cost V 5 bases and J 7 bases; bases outside gene matches: 7. The CDR3 extends over 14 amino acids. CDR1 is GTSNPN and CDR2 is SVGIG in the germline V gene (reference sequence). For the CDR3, the DNA is TGTGCCTGGGGGGGACTAGCGGGAGCATGGGAGCAGTACTTC. Encoded protein: CAWGGLAGAWEQYF.

The V call is TRBV11-2, the J call TRBJ1-2; TRBD1 matches 8 bases. The germline gives CDR1 SGHAT, CDR2 FQNNGV. The CDR3 consists of 13 residues. V dropped 5 bases and J dropped 3; count of bases not matched to a gene: 2. In DNA form, the CDR3 reads TGTGCCAGCAGCCCGGGACAGGACTATGGCTACACCTTC. It yields the protein CASSPGQDYGYTF.